This TCR beta chain was observed in a study of T cell responses to AZD1222 COVID-19 vaccine. The assay was immunoSEQ multiplex PCR, and TCRdb's table has in-frame clones only and misses some. The sample includes about 150,000 clones, 92% of them seen just once. Broader study findings: Donors were chiefly white British, with a greater number of females, and clonal diversity was perhaps underestimated.

Analyses pooled second doses at about 4 or about 12 weeks. As regards this clone: Antigen unknown.

The germline V gene has CDR1 KGHDR and CDR2 SFDVKD. V lost 0 bases, J lost 9 bases, and 12 bases lay in between. The CDR3 loop spans 14 amino acids. The sample here was peripheral blood, taken 28 days after the second AZD1222 dose. The V and J genes are TRBV24-1 and TRBJ2-3; D is unresolved. The receptor was derived from an adult who received the AZD1222 COVID-19 vaccine. The CDR3 sequence is CATSDLVTPYTQYF. In DNA, the CDR3 is TGTGCCACCAGTGATTTGGTAACTCCCTACACGCAGTATTTT.